The 28 T cell receptor beta chains given below trace back to one sample, sequenced in a study of type 1 regulatory T cells. Whole-study results and caveats: Compared with non-type 1 regulatory T cells, type 1 regulatory T cells showed a more restricted TCR repertoire.

Their antigens remain unidentified. A single record per CDR3 protein comes from TCRdb applying MiXCR to the reads. The sample consists of tens of thousands of distinct CDR3 sequences, roughly 20% of them appearing once. Sample: cultured type 1 regulatory T (Tr1) cells, either the whole culture or a sorted fraction (not recorded which). These receptors were taken from a human donor in good health.

Of note for this clonotype: This may arise from a read error, as a much more abundant clone is one base away. The chain has TRBV12-3 or TRBV12-4 and TRBJ1-6; D is ambiguous. The CDR3 has 14 amino acids. The CDR3 DNA is TGTGCCGGCAGTTTTATGCGGGATAATTCACCCCTCCACTTT. Residues: CAGSFMRDNSPLHF.

This clonotype was recorded only once. V and J are TRBV7-2 and TRBJ2-5; 9 nucleotides match TRBD1. CDR3 length: 15 residues. CDR1 SGHTA and CDR2 FQGNSA come from the germline V gene. V trimming: 5 bases; J trimming: 4 bases; junction bases outside the gene matches: 8. CDR3 sequence reads: CASSPIGTGRETQYF. The CDR3 coding sequence is TGTGCCAGCAGCCCAATAGGGACAGGGAGAGAGACCCAGTACTTC.

The rearrangement uses TRBV19 and TRBJ2-1; D possibly matches TRBD1 or TRBD2 (5 bases each). V was pared by 4 bases and J by 8 bases, with 12 bases between. The CDR3 is made up of 13 amino acids. From germline, CDR1 is LNHDA and CDR2 SQIVND (reference sequence). CDR3 in amino acids: CASSTSGSDEQFF. CDR3 sequence (DNA): TGTGCCAGTAGTACGTCAGGGAGCGATGAGCAGTTCTTC.

The chain recombines TRBV20-1 with TRBJ2-3, with D perhaps matching TRBD1 (6 bases). Germline CDR1 and CDR2: DFQATT and SNEGSKA (reference sequence). This CDR3 region has 16 residues. Trimming stripped 5 bases from V and 1 base from J, with 19 bases between. The CDR3 is CSASGPVTGRTDTQYF. In DNA, the CDR3 is TGCAGTGCTTCCGGACCCGTTACAGGGCGCACAGATACGCAGTATTTT.

This clonotype was detected ten times or more. The rearrangement links TRBV5-5 to TRBJ2-1; maybe TRBD1 (6 bases). There are 13 residues in the CDR3. Trimming took 0 bases from V and 9 from J, leaving 10 bases between them. Germline V gene data show CDR1 as SGHKS and CDR2 as YYEKEE (reference sequence). CDR3 nucleotides: TGTGCCAGCAGCTTGGCGCAGGGGAGTGAGCAGTTCTTC. Translated: CASSLAQGSEQFF. Drawing the rest from reference TRBV5-5 and TRBJ2-1, the complete variable domain is DAGVTQSPTHLIKTRGQQVTLRCSPISGHKSVSWYQQVLGQGPQFIFQYYEKEERGRGNFPDRFSARQFPNYSSELNVNALLLGDSALYLCASSLAQGSEQFFGPGTRLTVL.

This clonotype was seen only a few times. The rearrangement joins TRBV20-1 to TRBJ2-5, with TRBD2 matching 8 bases. Germline V gene data show CDR1 as DFQATT and CDR2 as SNEGSKA (reference sequence). The CDR3 has 15 amino acids. J was trimmed by 0 bases and V by 2 bases; bases with no gene match: 5. The CDR3 loop is CSARISGEYQETQYF. As DNA, the CDR3 is TGCAGTGCTAGAATTAGCGGGGAGTACCAAGAGACCCAGTACTTC.

This clonotype was observed many times. This chain joins TRBV12-3 or TRBV12-4 and TRBJ2-1; 8 bases align to TRBD1. V lost 6 bases, J lost 6 bases, and 7 bases stayed unmatched. The CDR3 extends over 14 amino acids. This chain's CDR3 is CASRVGTGPNEQFF. The CDR3 DNA sequence: TGTGCCAGCAGAGTCGGGACAGGACCCAATGAGCAGTTCTTC.

The chain employs TRBV7-3 and TRBJ2-7, with D possibly TRBD2 on 6 matching bases. The V gene lost 1 base and the J gene lost 10 bases, with 11 bases spanning the gap. Germline CDR1 and CDR2: SGHTA and FQGTGA. The CDR3 is 12 residues long. The CDR3 loop is CASSLNGSPQYF. The CDR3, as DNA: TGTGCCAGCAGCTTAAACGGGAGCCCCCAGTACTTC.

In this sample, this clonotype turned up a few times. V and J are TRBV7-9 and TRBJ2-5, with D hard to call. CDR1 SEHNR and CDR2 FQNEAQ come from the germline V gene (reference sequence). V lost 7 bases to trimming and J lost 0 bases, with 15 bases between them. The CDR3 length is 15 residues. The CDR3 sequence: CASTKQTGNQETQYF. The CDR3 coding sequence is TGTGCCAGCACCAAACAAACCGGCAACCAAGAGACCCAGTACTTC.

This clonotype was picked up many times. The chain joins TRBV5-1 to TRBJ2-5; a weak D match, TRBD2 (5 bases). Germline V gene sequence: CDR1 SGHRS, CDR2 YFSETQ. Trimming removed 0 bases at V and 5 bases at J, with 14 bases between. CDR3 length: 15 residues. The CDR3 reads CASSLGASQAETQYF. The CDR3, as DNA: TGCGCCAGCAGCTTGGGGGCTAGCCAAGCGGAGACCCAGTACTTC.

The chain has TRBV19 and TRBJ2-3; perhaps TRBD2 as D (5 bases). The ends were cut back, 3 bases at V and 4 bases at J, with 17 bases in the middle. The CDR3 has 16 amino acids. Per germline, CDR1 LNHDA and CDR2 SQIVND (reference sequence). CDR3 residues: CASSIDERRPADTQYF. The CDR3 DNA reads TGTGCCAGTAGTATTGATGAGCGGAGGCCGGCAGATACGCAGTATTTT.

The chain carries TRBV20-1 and TRBJ2-7, with 7 nucleotides matching TRBD2. Germline V gene lookup returns CDR1 DFQATT and CDR2 SNEGSKA (reference sequence). CDR3 size: 15 residues. The V segment lost 4 bases and the J segment 2 bases; nucleotides outside the gene matches: 11. Here the CDR3 reads CSAKNPSGLPYEQYF. Here the CDR3 DNA reads TGCAGTGCTAAAAACCCTAGCGGCTTACCCTACGAGCAGTACTTC.

This chain connects TRBV5-1 to TRBJ2-1, with 9 bases aligning to TRBD2. Germline V gene data show CDR1 as SGHRS and CDR2 as YFSETQ. V lost 0 bases and J lost 0; bases outside the gene matches: 10. CDR3 length: 19 residues. The DNA of the CDR3 is TGCGCCAGCAGCTTGGGGCCGGGGAGCGGGAGGAGCTCCTACAATGAGCAGTTCTTC. This gives the protein CASSLGPGSGRSSYNEQFF.

This clonotype has just a few counts. The chain uses TRBV5-1 and TRBJ2-7; D is unresolved. This CDR3 is 15 amino acids long. Germline-derived CDR1 and CDR2 are SGHRS and YFSETQ. V gave up 4 bases and J gave up 0 bases, with 14 bases separating them. The CDR3 coding sequence is TGCGCCAGCAGCCCCCTGAGCTGGAGCTCCTACGAGCAGTACTTC. The encoded protein is CASSPLSWSSYEQYF.

There are many counts of this clonotype. The V call is TRBV18, the J call TRBJ1-2; no clear D. The CDR3 consists of 13 residues. Germline CDR1 KGHSH, CDR2 LQKENI. V was shortened by 2 bases and J by 12 bases, with 16 bases between the two germline ends. The CDR3 region has the DNA TGTGCCAGCTCACCAAGTCCCGCGGCGGCGCACACCTTC. Translating it yields CASSPSPAAAHTF.

The chain joins TRBV7-2 to TRBJ2-7; D is perhaps TRBD2 (6 bases). The germline gives CDR1 SGHTA, CDR2 FQGNSA. V lost 5 bases and J lost 0, with 11 bases in between. CDR3 length: 14 residues. The CDR3 loop reads CASSPVADSYEQYF. The CDR3 DNA follows: TGTGCCAGCAGCCCGGTAGCGGACTCCTACGAGCAGTACTTC.

The table lists this clonotype with a few counts. This chain uses TRBV27 with TRBJ1-1; D is possibly TRBD1 (6 bases). Trimming left V 8 bases short and J 4 bases short, with 14 bases between. This CDR3 is 13 amino acids long. Germline lookup yields CDR1 MNHEY and CDR2 SMNVEV (reference sequence). CDR3 sequence: CASRDTLGTEAFF. DNA of the CDR3: TGTGCCAGCCGGGACACCCTGGGCACTGAAGCTTTCTTT.

The rearrangement joins TRBV5-1 to TRBJ2-7, with 8 bases aligning to TRBD2. The CDR3 spans 15 residues. Germline V lookup: CDR1 SGHRS, CDR2 YFSETQ. Trimming cost V 0 bases and J 0 bases; bases outside gene matches: 2. CDR3 coding DNA: TGCGCCAGCAGCTTGGGGCTAGCGGGCTCCTACGAGCAGTACTTC. Translated, it gives CASSLGLAGSYEQYF.

This clonotype has only a few counts. This rearrangement joins TRBV19 to TRBJ1-5; D gene uncertain. The CDR3 runs 15 residues. The germline V and J ends were trimmed by 5 bases and 4 bases, with 15 bases remaining between them. From germline, CDR1 is LNHDA and CDR2 SQIVND (reference sequence). The CDR3: CASSGLGITNQPQHF. The CDR3 region has the DNA TGTGCCAGTAGTGGCTTAGGGATAACAAATCAGCCCCAGCATTTT.

CDR3 DNA sequence: TGTGCCAGTAGTGCTCCCGGGACTAGGCGGAAGCAGTACTTC. The encoded protein is CASSAPGTRRKQYF. The V and J genes are TRBV19 and TRBJ2-7; 8 bases line up with TRBD2. J gave up 8 bases and V 5 bases, and 11 bases lay outside the gene matches. CDR1 and CDR2 from the germline V gene are LNHDA and SQIVND (reference sequence). The CDR3 loop spans 14 amino acids.

The chain employs TRBV6-2 or TRBV6-3 and TRBJ2-1; tentative D call: TRBD2 (6 bases). Trimming took off 2 bases at V and 10 bases at J, with 18 bases between the two ends. Looked up from germline, CDR1 is MNHEY and CDR2 is SVGEGT. This CDR3 region has 15 residues. CDR3 DNA: TGTGCCAGCAGTTACCCCGGGGGAGGTGGATTCGAGCAGTTCTTC. The encoded protein is CASSYPGGGGFEQFF.

This clonotype was recorded a few times. The chain employs TRBV6-5 and TRBJ1-1; D is ambiguous. Trimming took off 3 bases at V and 1 base at J, with 9 bases between the two ends. This CDR3 has 14 residues. Germline V gene sequence: CDR1 MNHEY, CDR2 SVGAGI. CDR3 residues: CASSYRLRNTEAFF. The CDR3 bases are TGTGCCAGCAGTTATAGACTCCGGAACACTGAAGCTTTCTTT.

This clonotype has a handful of counts. The V call is TRBV28, the J call TRBJ2-7; D ambiguous. Germline V CDR1 and CDR2: MDHEN, SYDVKM. The CDR3 runs 14 residues. V was cut by 6 bases and J by 0 bases, with 12 bases left in between. Here the CDR3 reads CASRPSGSSYEQYF. CDR3 DNA sequence: TGTGCCAGCAGGCCTTCGGGTAGCTCCTACGAGCAGTACTTC. Using reference TRBV28 and TRBJ2-7 for the parts outside the CDR3, the full variable domain is DVKVTQSSRYLVKRTGEKVFLECVQDMDHENMFWYRQDPGLGLRLIYFSYDVKMKEKGDIPEGYSVSREKKERFSLILESASTNQTSMYLCASRPSGSSYEQYFGPGTRLTVT.

This clonotype was found many times. The chain joins TRBV6-2 or TRBV6-3 to TRBJ2-7, with D hard to call. The V and J ends lost 5 bases and 1 base respectively, with 12 bases between them. The CDR3 loop spans 14 amino acids. The germline CDR1 and CDR2 sequences are MNHEY and SVGEGT. The CDR3 spells CASSPAGLSYEQYF. DNA of the CDR3: TGTGCCAGCAGTCCCGCCGGTCTTTCCTACGAGCAGTACTTC.

The chain couples TRBV24-1 to TRBJ2-2; D uncertain. The CDR3 has 12 amino acids. Germline V gives CDR1 KGHDR, CDR2 SFDVKD. V was clipped by 5 bases and J by 7 bases, with 7 bases between them. In nucleotides, the CDR3 is TGTGCCACCAGTGGTGGGTTCGGGGAGCTGTTTTTT. This encodes CATSGGFGELFF.

This clonotype was seen more than once but under ten times. The V call is TRBV30, the J call TRBJ2-1; D gene ambiguous. Trimming removed 2 bases from V and 7 bases from J, with 6 bases in between. This CDR3 spans 11 amino acids. Germline-derived CDR1 and CDR2 are GTSNPN and SVGIG (reference sequence). Written as DNA, the CDR3 is TGTGCCTGGAGTTTGCTGAATGAGCAGTTCTTC. Its translation is CAWSLLNEQFF.

The chain combines TRBV7-3 with TRBJ2-1, with 11 positions matching TRBD2. Germline V lookup: CDR1 SGHTA, CDR2 FQGTGA. The CDR3 consists of 16 residues. Losses at the gene ends were 5 bases for V and 9 bases for J; bases not matched to a gene: 12. The CDR3 is CASSPRSSGRAGEQFF. The DNA of the CDR3 is TGTGCCAGCAGCCCTCGTAGTAGCGGGAGGGCCGGTGAGCAGTTCTTC.

The table lists this clonotype with a few counts. V is TRBV9 and J is TRBJ2-1; 9 positions match TRBD2. The germline V gene encodes CDR1 SGDLS and CDR2 YYNGEE. The V and J ends lost 2 bases and 4 bases, in that order; junction bases with no gene match: 1. The CDR3 contains 14 residues. The CDR3 loop reads CASSVGLAYNEQFF. CDR3 DNA sequence: TGTGCCAGCAGCGTGGGACTAGCTTACAATGAGCAGTTCTTC.